Each of the 20 T cell receptor beta chains below was sequenced from the same sample in a study of shared clonotypes between healthy human individuals. Here immunoSEQ multiplex PCR was the method, and the copy in TCRdb shows in-frame clones only, minus some. This repertoire shows about 490,000 clones, roughly 85% found once; its top ten account for around 12%. Source material: PBMCs. These receptors were taken from a woman between 40 and 55 years old in good health. Some clones in this sample may be carry-over from other donors' samples.

The chain combines TRBV7-2 with TRBJ2-2; D is unclear. Trimming shortened V by 5 bases and J by 3 bases, and 13 bases separated the two germline ends. There are 15 residues in the CDR3. Germline CDR1 and CDR2: SGHTA and FQGNSA. The CDR3, as DNA: TGTGCCAGCAGCCCTAATGGTTGGCACACCGGGGAGCTGTTTTTT. Its protein product is CASSPNGWHTGELFF.

The chain is built from TRBV28 and TRBJ1-1; TRBD1 agrees at 7 bases. Trimming removed 4 bases from V and 5 bases from J; junction bases left unmatched: 10. CDR3 size: 15 residues. Germline V gives CDR1 MDHEN, CDR2 SYDVKM. CDR3: CASSSDTGAWTEAFF. Written as DNA, the CDR3 is TGTGCCAGCAGTTCGGATACAGGGGCGTGGACTGAAGCTTTCTTT.

This clone came up a few times. Other DNA sequences of this sample code for an identical CDR3. J is TRBJ2-7 and V is TRBV7-2; D gene uncertain. The CDR3 runs to 13 residues. Looked up from germline, CDR1 is SGHTA and CDR2 is FQGNSA. Trimming stripped 4 bases from V and 2 bases from J, with 9 bases between. This chain's CDR3 is CASSSRGPYEQYF. The DNA for the CDR3 is TGTGCCAGCAGCTCCCGAGGACCCTACGAGCAGTACTTC.

V is TRBV21-1 and J is TRBJ1-5; the D segment call TRBD1 is taken from the table without a DNA check. TRBV21-1 is given as a pseudogene. The CDR3 covers 15 residues. The CDR3 DNA reads as TGTGCCAGCAGCGCCGGACAGGGCCTTAATCAGCCCCAGCATTTT. Encoded protein: CASSAGQGLNQPQHF.

The chain has TRBV7-6 and TRBJ2-2; D call uncertain. The V end lost 6 bases, the J end lost 4 bases, and 9 bases lay between the germline ends. CDR1 and CDR2 from the germline V gene are SGHVS and FNYEAQ. The CDR3 runs 13 residues. Here the CDR3 reads CASRLLSTGELFF. The CDR3 DNA is TGTGCCAGCAGACTACTTTCCACCGGGGAGCTGTTTTTT. Full variable domain (missing parts from reference TRBV7-6 and TRBJ2-2): GAGVSQSPRYKVTKRGQDVALRCDPISGHVSLYWYRQALGQGPEFLTYFNYEAQQDKSGLPNDRFSAERPEGSISTLTIQRTEQRDSAMYRCASRLLSTGELFFGEGSRLTVL.

The gene calls are TRBV27 and TRBJ2-3; TRBD2 is a possible D gene (6 bases). This CDR3 comprises 14 residues. Germline lookup yields CDR1 MNHEY and CDR2 SMNVEV (reference sequence). Between the trimmed V and J ends, which lost 2 bases and 9 bases, there was a span of 15 bases. The chain's CDR3 is CASSLGDLGGTQYF. In nucleotides, the CDR3 is TGTGCCAGCAGTTTAGGGGACTTGGGCGGGACGCAGTATTTT.

The V gene is TRBV5-1, the J gene TRBJ1-3; TRBD1 is a possible D gene (5 bases). CDR3 length equals 14 residues. Per germline, CDR1 SGHRS and CDR2 YFSETQ. V lost 3 bases and J 1 base, leaving 8 bases between the germline ends. Here the CDR3 DNA reads TGCGCCAGCAGCTCCAGGGATTCTGGAAACACCATATATTTT. As protein: CASSSRDSGNTIYF.

The chain uses TRBV2 and TRBJ1-5; TRBD1 is a possible D gene (6 bases). This CDR3 region has 15 residues. The germline V and J ends were trimmed by 5 bases and 9 bases, with 20 bases remaining between them. CDR1 and CDR2 from the germline V gene are SNHLY and FYNNEI. The CDR3 DNA reads TGTGCCAGCAGTATAACACAGGGCCGGAGGCGGCCCCAGCATTTT. Its translation is CASSITQGRRRPQHF. The whole variable domain, filled in from reference TRBV2 and TRBJ1-5, reads EPEVTQTPSHQVTQMGQEVILRCVPISNHLYFYWYRQILGQKVEFLVSFYNNEISEKSEIFDDQFSVERPDGSNFTLKIRSTKLEDSAMYFCASSITQGRRRPQHFGDGTRLSIL.

This clone was detected many times. The V gene is TRBV5-6, the J gene TRBJ2-1, with D uncertain. CDR1 and CDR2 from the germline V gene are SGHDT and YYEEEE. This CDR3 is 13 amino acids long. Trimming left V 2 bases short and J 4 bases short, with 7 bases between. CDR3 nucleotide sequence: TGTGCCAGCAGCTTCATCGGTTACAATGAGCAGTTCTTC. It is translated as CASSFIGYNEQFF.

The genes are TRBV27 and TRBJ2-3, with TRBD2 identical over 11 bases. There are 16 residues in the CDR3. Per the germline V gene, CDR1 is MNHEY and CDR2 is SMNVEV (reference sequence). The J segment lost 2 bases and the V segment lost 6 bases, leaving 7 bases of the junction unmatched. The chain's CDR3 is CASSPTLAGATDTQYF. The CDR3 DNA reads as TGTGCCAGCAGCCCTACACTAGCGGGAGCCACAGATACGCAGTATTTT.

The V call is TRBV27, the J call TRBJ1-5; TRBD1 agrees at 7 bases. The CDR3 covers 17 residues. The germline CDR1 and CDR2 sequences are MNHEY and SMNVEV (reference sequence). V gave up 3 bases and J gave up 0 bases; unmatched junction bases: 8. The CDR3 sequence: CASSFHTGALSNQPQHF. CDR3 nucleotide sequence: TGTGCCAGCAGTTTCCATACAGGGGCCCTTAGCAATCAGCCCCAGCATTTT.

In the case of this clone: Other DNA sequences in the sample encode the same CDR3. This rearrangement joins TRBV7-9 to TRBJ2-2, with D unclear. The V gene lost 5 bases and the J gene lost 3 bases, with 4 bases spanning the gap. Germline V CDR1 and CDR2: SEHNR, FQNEAQ (reference sequence). The CDR3 extends over 12 amino acids. The CDR3 sequence is CASSPYTGELFF. CDR3 nucleotides: TGTGCCAGCAGCCCGTACACCGGGGAGCTGTTTTTT.

The chain joins TRBV7-2 to TRBJ2-1; 10 positions match TRBD2. CDR1 is SGHTA, CDR2 FQGNSA, per germline. The J segment lost 8 bases and the V segment lost 3 bases, leaving 10 bases of the junction unmatched. This CDR3 contains 16 residues. The CDR3 DNA follows: TGTGCCAGCAGCTTGAGAGCGGGAGGGCCCCTGGATGAGCAGTTCTTC. Translated, it gives CASSLRAGGPLDEQFF. Filled out from reference TRBV7-2 and TRBJ2-1, the complete variable domain reads GAGVSQSPSNKVTEKGKDVELRCDPISGHTALYWYRQSLGQGLEFLIYFQGNSAPDKSGLPSDRFSAERTGGSVSTLTIQRTQQEDSAVYLCASSLRAGGPLDEQFFGPGTRLTVL.

V and J are TRBV5-4 and TRBJ1-1, with unresolved D. V was shortened by 0 bases and J by 6 bases, with 9 bases between the two germline ends. The V gene's germline CDR1 is SGHNT and CDR2 YYREEE (reference sequence). This CDR3 has 13 residues. The CDR3 spells CASSLGPWAEAFF. The CDR3 DNA reads TGTGCCAGCAGCTTGGGGCCTTGGGCTGAAGCTTTCTTT.

The chain carries TRBV7-9 and TRBJ2-1, with 11 positions matching TRBD2. This CDR3 region has 17 residues. Germline loops: CDR1 SEHNR, CDR2 FQNEAQ (reference sequence). V trimming: 4 bases; J trimming: 0 bases; junction bases outside the gene matches: 5. CDR3 nucleotide sequence: TGTGCCAGCAGCTCACTAGCGGGAGAAGACTCCTACAATGAGCAGTTCTTC. Residues: CASSSLAGEDSYNEQFF.

This clone was counted only a few times. The chain joins TRBV28 to TRBJ1-1, with TRBD1 matching 7 bases. The V and J ends lost 8 bases and 6 bases, in that order; junction bases with no gene match: 12. Germline V lookup: CDR1 MDHEN, CDR2 SYDVKM. This CDR3 has 14 residues. The CDR3 bases are TGTGCCAGCCCTGGGGCAGGGGGTAGGGCTGAAGCTTTCTTT. This sequence encodes CASPGAGGRAEAFF.

This chain's CDR3 is CASSDRPGRRSGANVLTF. The CDR3 nucleotides are TGTGCCAGCAGTGACCGACCGGGACGCCGTTCTGGGGCCAACGTCCTGACTTTC. The chain carries TRBV6-1 and TRBJ2-6, with D perhaps TRBD1 or TRBD2 (5 bases each). CDR3 length: 18 residues. Looked up from germline, CDR1 is MNHNS and CDR2 is SASEGT. The ends were cut back, 3 bases at V and 1 base at J, with 16 bases in the middle.

The CDR3 nucleotides are TGTGCCATCAGGGGCAACTATGGCTACACCTTC. Its translation is CAIRGNYGYTF. The J gene is TRBJ1-2, the V gene TRBV10-3, with D uncertain. This CDR3 has 11 residues. CDR1 is ENHRY and CDR2 is SYGVKD in the germline V gene. V dropped 6 bases and J dropped 2 bases, with 4 bases sitting between them.

In this sample, this clone turned up a few times. The chain has TRBV2 and TRBJ2-1; D not resolved. This CDR3 has 15 amino acids. The germline V gene encodes CDR1 SNHLY and CDR2 FYNNEI. Trimming pared 6 bases from V and 0 bases from J, leaving 12 bases between. The DNA for the CDR3 is TGTGCCAGCAGGCGCAGTGATAGCTCCTACAATGAGCAGTTCTTC. This codes for CASRRSDSSYNEQFF.

This clone was detected only a few times. The V gene is TRBV11-3, the J gene TRBJ2-3; 14 nucleotides align to TRBD2. Germline values: CDR1 SGHNT, CDR2 YENEEA. The trim removed 5 bases at V and 5 bases at J, leaving 6 bases unmatched. The CDR3 is made up of 16 amino acids. The CDR3 DNA sequence: TGTGCCAGCAGCCGCGGGACTAGCGGGAGACAAGATACGCAGTATTTT. Amino acid sequence: CASSRGTSGRQDTQYF. The full variable domain, its missing parts supplied by reference TRBV11-3 and TRBJ2-3, is EAGVVQSPRYKIIEKKQPVAFWCNPISGHNTLYWYLQNLGQGPELLIRYENEEAVDDSQLPKDRFSAERLKGVDSTLKIQPAELGDSAVYLCASSRGTSGRQDTQYFGPGTRLTVL.